The clone carrying this TCR beta chain was picked up one time. This specimen belongs to a study of blood T cell repertoires in COVID-19. Study information: Sources were T cells, B-cell-depleted T cells, or PBMCs; the material itself was cDNA or gDNA.

Cohort placement rested on clinical history that participants reported themselves. Trimming left V 3 bases short and J 1 base short, with 10 bases between. The CDR3 is made up of 15 amino acids. The germline gives CDR1 SGHTA, CDR2 FQGTGA. Source study methods: It was from reference gene primer amplification that nucleated cell counts were estimated. TCRdb's copy holds only in-frame clones and misses some; the assay was immunoSEQ multiplex PCR. D and trimming were read from the DNA, whereas the V and J calls and clone size are those reported in that table. The repertoire holds 200,000 to 300,000 clones, with roughly 88% as singletons.

The material sequenced was PBMCs or T cells enriched from blood (not recorded which). This chain links TRBV7-3 with TRBJ2-1; D gene ambiguous. The sequence was collected from a woman in her thirties or forties with acute COVID-19. The CDR3 is CASSLMSGSYNEQFF. The CDR3 DNA is TGTGCCAGCAGCTTGATGTCAGGATCCTACAATGAGCAGTTCTTC.